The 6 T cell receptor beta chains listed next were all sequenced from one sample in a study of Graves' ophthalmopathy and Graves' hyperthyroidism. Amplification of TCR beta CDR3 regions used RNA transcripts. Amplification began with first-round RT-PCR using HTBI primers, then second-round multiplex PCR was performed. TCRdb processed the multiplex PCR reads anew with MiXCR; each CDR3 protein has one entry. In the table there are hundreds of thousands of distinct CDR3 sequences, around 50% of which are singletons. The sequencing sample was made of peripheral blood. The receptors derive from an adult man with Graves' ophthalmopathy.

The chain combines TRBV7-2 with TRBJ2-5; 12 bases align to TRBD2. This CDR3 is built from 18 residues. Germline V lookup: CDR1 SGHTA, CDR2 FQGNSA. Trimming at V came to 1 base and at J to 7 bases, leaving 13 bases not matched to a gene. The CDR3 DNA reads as TGTGCCAGCAGCTTAGGGATGACTAGCGGGGGCCTCCAGGGGACCCAGTACTTC. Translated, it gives CASSLGMTSGGLQGTQYF.

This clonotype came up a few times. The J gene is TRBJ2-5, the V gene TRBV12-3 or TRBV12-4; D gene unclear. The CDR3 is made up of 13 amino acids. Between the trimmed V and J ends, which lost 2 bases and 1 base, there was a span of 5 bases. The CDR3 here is CASSLNSQETQYF. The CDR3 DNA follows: TGTGCCAGCAGTTTAAACAGCCAAGAGACCCAGTACTTC.

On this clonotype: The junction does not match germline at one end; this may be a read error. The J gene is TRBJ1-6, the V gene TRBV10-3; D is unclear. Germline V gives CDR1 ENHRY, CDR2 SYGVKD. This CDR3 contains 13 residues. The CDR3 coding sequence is TGTGCCAGCAGTGAAGCCGGGTATTCACCCCTCCACTTT. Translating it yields CASSEAGYSPLHF.

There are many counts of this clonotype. CDR3 in amino acids: CAISEKRPGDGDEQYF. In DNA, the CDR3 is TGTGCCATCAGTGAGAAGAGACCGGGAGACGGCGACGAGCAGTACTTC. The chain recombines TRBV10-3 with TRBJ2-7; D might be TRBD2 (6 bases). Looked up from germline, CDR1 is ENHRY and CDR2 is SYGVKD. The ends were cut back, 2 bases at V and 5 bases at J, with 19 bases in the middle. The CDR3 is 16 amino acids.

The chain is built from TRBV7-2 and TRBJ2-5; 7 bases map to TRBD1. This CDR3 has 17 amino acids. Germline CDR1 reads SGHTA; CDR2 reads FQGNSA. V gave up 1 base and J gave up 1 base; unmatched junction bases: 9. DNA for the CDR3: TGTGCCAGCAGCTTAGAGTGGGCCGACAGGGCCCAAGAGACCCAGTACTTC. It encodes CASSLEWADRAQETQYF.

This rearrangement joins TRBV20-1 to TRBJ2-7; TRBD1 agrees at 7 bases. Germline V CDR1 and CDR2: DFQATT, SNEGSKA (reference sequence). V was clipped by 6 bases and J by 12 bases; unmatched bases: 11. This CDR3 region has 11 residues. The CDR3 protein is CSARTGRNRYF. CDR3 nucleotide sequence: TGCAGTGCCAGGACAGGACGAAATAGGTACTTC.